Following are 3 T cell receptor beta chains from one sample sequenced in a study of T cell changes during pregnancy in multiple sclerosis. Generated by immunoSEQ multiplex PCR, the TCRdb table keeps only in-frame clones and is missing some. Among tens of thousands of clones listed, about 94% were seen once. Sequences were derived from CD4+ T cells from peripheral blood mononuclear cells, sampled in the second trimester of pregnancy. The receptors here all came from a female donor with multiple sclerosis, enrolled in a pregnancy study.

V gene TRBV7-9 combines with J gene TRBJ2-1, with 14 bases aligning to TRBD2. Germline V gene sequence: CDR1 SEHNR, CDR2 FQNEAQ (reference sequence). J lost 4 bases, V lost 5 bases, and 13 bases had no gene match. The CDR3 runs 19 residues. CDR3: CASSPGTSGSLSRYNEQFF. CDR3 sequence (DNA): TGTGCCAGCAGCCCCGGGACTAGCGGGAGTTTAAGTAGGTACAATGAGCAGTTCTTC.

The chain links TRBV5-1 to TRBJ2-7, with 7 bases aligning to TRBD1. V lost 3 bases and J lost 3; bases outside the gene matches: 3. The germline V gene encodes CDR1 SGHRS and CDR2 YFSETQ. The CDR3 is made up of 13 amino acids. CDR3: CASSYSGGYEQYF. The CDR3 DNA sequence: TGCGCCAGCAGCTATTCAGGGGGCTACGAGCAGTACTTC.

As regards this clone: This same CDR3 is encoded by further DNA sequences in the sample. V gene TRBV5-1 combines with J gene TRBJ2-1, with a tentative D call TRBD1 (7 bases). This CDR3 has 14 amino acids. V lost 4 bases, J lost 8 bases, and 16 bases lay in between. Germline V gives CDR1 SGHRS, CDR2 YFSETQ. CDR3 sequence: CASSPRQGGDEQFF. The CDR3, as DNA: TGCGCCAGCAGCCCGAGACAGGGAGGAGATGAGCAGTTCTTC.